Here is one T cell receptor beta chain with its context. Its antigen is unidentified. This sample is part of a study of cytomegalovirus exposure and HLA in healthy donors. Overall study results and limits: Many donors shared some public TCRs, even though most TCR sequences were rare. The study designated about 160 TCR beta chains cytomegalovirus-associated. In vitro data verified a few CMV-associated chains as specific for CMV antigens.

Germline values: CDR1 SEHNR, CDR2 FQNEAQ (reference sequence). The length of the CDR3 is 13 residues. Trimming cost V 4 bases and J 2 bases, with 8 bases left between them. PCR used 60 Vbeta primers and 13 Jbeta primers. Libraries were prepared by immunoSEQ multiplex PCR; TCRdb keeps only in-frame clonotypes and omits some of them. The table records around 190,000 clones, around 84% of them present only once. The TCR was taken from a man aged 35-49 years in good health and CMV-seropositive. The sample consisted of PBMCs. The rearrangement links TRBV7-9 to TRBJ1-2; no clear D. The CDR3 DNA sequence: TGTGCCAGCAGCTGGCGGGAAAACTATGGCTACACCTTC. Its protein is CASSWRENYGYTF.